This T cell receptor beta chain was observed in a study (dated by TCRdb to the mid-2010s). As for the study more broadly: Whether tumor-infiltrating Tregs in breast cancer are recruited from blood Tregs or converted in situ from other CD4+ T cell subsets was tested.

This clonotype was seen many times. Its recognized antigen is unknown. Nothing much larger sits one base from this clone, and base qualities are not available. Cells that were CD4+CD25+CD127-/low were isolated as Tregs. Tregs, naive and memory CD4+ T cells from tumor, blood and ipsilateral draining lymph nodes of five or six breast cancer patients underwent full-length TCR alpha and beta sequencing. Ficoll density gradient centrifugation was used to isolate mononuclear cells from lymph nodes or from more than 40 ml of peripheral blood. A purity exceeding 90% was confirmed by FACS for the sorted cell populations. Overall study results and their limits: The larger-cohort validation was restricted to a single TCR beta V-J rearrangement rather than whole repertoires. The greatest overlap of tumor-infiltrating Treg TCR alpha and beta sequences was with tumor naive CD4+ T cells, followed next by blood naive CD4+ T cells. Tumor memory CD4+ T cell TCR gene usage was found to cluster with blood and lymph node memory CD4+ cells and with lymph node naive CD4+ cells.

Trimming costs V 7 bases and J 4 bases, and their ends lie 10 bases apart. Including the terminal cysteine and phenylalanine, the CDR3 comprises 12 residues. Kept here is only the CDR3 DNA, which spans 36 bases and is read in frame from base 1. CDR1 MNHNS and CDR2 SASEGT were looked up in the germline V gene. Amplification of full-length TCR variable regions was done by 5' RACE PCR using constant-region reverse primers, and this step was followed by semi-nested PCR with Nested Universal Primer A. Using the ReliaPrep RNA Cell Miniprep System, total RNA was extracted, and the SMARTer RACE 5'/3' Kit was then used to reverse transcribe the RNA into 5'RACE-ready cDNA. Multiplex adaptors were used to barcode full-length TCR alpha and beta libraries, and the barcoded libraries were sequenced on an Illumina MiSeq. As for the original processing: For each of nine subset-tissue groups, sequencing data from the five patients were pooled, and the groups were compared by unsupervised clustering of TCR gene usage. The Morisita-Horn index was used to calculate repertoire similarity, with shared sequences weighted by how much each contributed to each repertoire. TCRdb reanalyzed the raw reads on its own, using fastp at Q25 for trimming and MiXCR for clone calling, and kept in-frame beta chains. One record per CDR3 amino acid sequence lists the most common genes and DNA. The V and J calls here are based on TCRdb, not the publication. This sample gives approximately 40,000 distinct CDR3 sequences in total; about 20% of them show up just once. Together, the top ten hold around 4% of the sample.

Material for sequencing was Tregs sorted from blood. Recombination connected TRBV6-1 to TRBJ1-2; the D segment could be TRBD1, given 6 matching bases. The sequence was collected from a female donor with breast cancer. DNA sequence: TGTGCCAGCATGGGGGCGACCTATGGCTACACCTTC. Translated, this is CASMGATYGYTF.